This T cell receptor (beta chain) was identified in a study of CD8 T cells in ankylosing spondylitis. A quantitative 5'-RACE method, one with molecular barcodes, was used to make TCR beta libraries. MiXCR was run by TCRdb on the 5' RACE reads, yielding one entry per CDR3 protein. This sample yields about 800,000 distinct CDR3 sequences, of which over 9.5% are seen a single time; just over 0.5% belongs to the top ten. V lost 7 bases and J 4 bases, leaving 16 bases between the germline ends. This CDR3 is built from 14 residues. CDR1 and CDR2 from the germline V gene are MNHEY and SVGEGT. General study results and limits: A TCR beta motif made of under 10 highly homologous variants seemed typical of ankylosing spondylitis blood. Disease-linked clones were CD8+ and relatively rare in peripheral blood.

This clonotype was seen only a few times. Its target is not known. The sequence derives from a male donor with ankylosing spondylitis. The chain carries TRBV6-2 or TRBV6-3 and TRBJ1-1; D is unclear. The specimen sequenced was blood, either unsorted or a sorted T cell fraction (not recorded which). Written as DNA, the CDR3 is TGTGCCAGCAACCTCCCGGGGAGGCCCACTGAAGCTTTCTTT. Translating it yields CASNLPGRPTEAFF.